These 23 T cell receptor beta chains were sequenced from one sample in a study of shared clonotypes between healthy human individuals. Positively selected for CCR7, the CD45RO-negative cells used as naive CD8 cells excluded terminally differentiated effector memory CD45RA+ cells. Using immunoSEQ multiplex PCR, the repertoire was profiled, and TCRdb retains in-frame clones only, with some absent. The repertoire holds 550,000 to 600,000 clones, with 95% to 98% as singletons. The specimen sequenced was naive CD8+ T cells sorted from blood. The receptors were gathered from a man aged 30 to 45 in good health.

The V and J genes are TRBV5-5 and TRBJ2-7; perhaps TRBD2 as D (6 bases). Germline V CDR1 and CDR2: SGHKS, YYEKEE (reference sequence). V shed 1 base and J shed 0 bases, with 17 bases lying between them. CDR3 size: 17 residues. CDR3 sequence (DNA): TGTGCCAGCAGCTTGACGGGGGAAGGACGCTACTCCTACGAGCAGTACTTC. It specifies CASSLTGEGRYSYEQYF.

CDR3 DNA sequence: TGTGCCATCAGTGGAGGGGAGGGCTACACCTTC. It specifies CAISGGEGYTF. The gene calls are TRBV10-3 and TRBJ1-2, with a possible D match to TRBD1 (5 bases). The CDR3 is made up of 11 amino acids. Germline lookup yields CDR1 ENHRY and CDR2 SYGVKD. Trimming took 4 bases from V and 8 from J, leaving 8 bases between them.

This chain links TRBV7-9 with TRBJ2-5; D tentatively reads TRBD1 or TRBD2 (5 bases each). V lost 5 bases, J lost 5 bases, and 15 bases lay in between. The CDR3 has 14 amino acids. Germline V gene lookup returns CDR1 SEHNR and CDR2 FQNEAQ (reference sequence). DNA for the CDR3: TGTGCCAGCAGCCCGTGGGGCGGGTCTGAGACCCAGTACTTC. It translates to CASSPWGGSETQYF.

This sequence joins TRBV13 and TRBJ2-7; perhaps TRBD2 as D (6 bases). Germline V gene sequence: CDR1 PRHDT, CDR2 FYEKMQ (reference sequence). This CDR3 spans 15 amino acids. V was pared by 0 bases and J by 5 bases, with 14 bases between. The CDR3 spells CASSLGDYGWDEQYF. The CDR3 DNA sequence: TGTGCCAGCAGCTTAGGGGACTATGGCTGGGACGAGCAGTACTTC.

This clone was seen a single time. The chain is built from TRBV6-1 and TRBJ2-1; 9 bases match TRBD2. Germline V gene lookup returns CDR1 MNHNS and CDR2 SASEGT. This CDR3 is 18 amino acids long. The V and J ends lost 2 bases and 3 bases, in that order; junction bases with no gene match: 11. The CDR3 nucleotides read TGTGCCAGCAGTGAATCTACCTCGACTAGCGGAATCTACAATGAGCAGTTCTTC. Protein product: CASSESTSTSGIYNEQFF.

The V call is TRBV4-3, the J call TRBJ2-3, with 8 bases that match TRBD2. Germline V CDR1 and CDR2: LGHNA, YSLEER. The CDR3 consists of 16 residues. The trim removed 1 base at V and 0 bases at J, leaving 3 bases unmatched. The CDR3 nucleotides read TGCGCCAGCAGCCAAGGGACTAGCACTAGCACAGATACGCAGTATTTT. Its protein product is CASSQGTSTSTDTQYF.

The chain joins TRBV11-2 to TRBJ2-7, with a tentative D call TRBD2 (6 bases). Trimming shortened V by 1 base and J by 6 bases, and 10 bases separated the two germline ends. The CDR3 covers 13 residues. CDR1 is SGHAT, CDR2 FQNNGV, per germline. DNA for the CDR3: TGTGCCAGCAGCTTAGGCGGGAATGGCGAGCAGTACTTC. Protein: CASSLGGNGEQYF.

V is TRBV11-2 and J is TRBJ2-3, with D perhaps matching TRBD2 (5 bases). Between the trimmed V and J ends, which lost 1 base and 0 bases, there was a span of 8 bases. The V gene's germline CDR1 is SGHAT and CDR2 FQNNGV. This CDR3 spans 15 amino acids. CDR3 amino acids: CASSLGELSTDTQYF. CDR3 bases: TGTGCCAGCAGCTTAGGGGAGTTGAGCACAGATACGCAGTATTTT.

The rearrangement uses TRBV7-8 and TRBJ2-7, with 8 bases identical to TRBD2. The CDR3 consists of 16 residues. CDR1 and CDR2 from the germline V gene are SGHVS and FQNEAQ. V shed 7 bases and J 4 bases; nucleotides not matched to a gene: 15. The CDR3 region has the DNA TGTGCCAGCATTAGCGGGGAAGAGGGGATGAAGTACGAGCAGTACTTC. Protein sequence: CASISGEEGMKYEQYF.

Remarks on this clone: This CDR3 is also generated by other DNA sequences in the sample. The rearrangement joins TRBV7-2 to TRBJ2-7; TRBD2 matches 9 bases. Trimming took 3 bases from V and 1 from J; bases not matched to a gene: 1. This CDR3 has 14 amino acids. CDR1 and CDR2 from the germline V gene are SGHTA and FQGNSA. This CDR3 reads CASSFSGSSYEQYF. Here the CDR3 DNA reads TGTGCCAGCAGCTTTAGCGGGAGTTCCTACGAGCAGTACTTC.

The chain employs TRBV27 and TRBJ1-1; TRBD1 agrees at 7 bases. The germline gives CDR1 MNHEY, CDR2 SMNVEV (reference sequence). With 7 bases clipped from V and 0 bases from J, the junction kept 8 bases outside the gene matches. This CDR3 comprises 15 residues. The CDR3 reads CASIRDSLMNTEAFF. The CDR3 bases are TGTGCCAGCATCCGGGACAGTCTAATGAACACTGAAGCTTTCTTT.

CDR3 region: CASSDLASRYF. DNA of the CDR3: TGTGCCAGCAGCGACCTCGCGAGTCGGTACTTC. V is TRBV2 and J is TRBJ2-7, with D hard to call. This CDR3 is 11 amino acids long. Germline lookup yields CDR1 SNHLY and CDR2 FYNNEI. V lost 6 bases, J lost 12 bases, and 15 bases lay in between. Together with reference TRBV2 and TRBJ2-7, the CDR3 gives the full variable domain: EPEVTQTPSHQVTQMGQEVILRCVPISNHLYFYWYRQILGQKVEFLVSFYNNEISEKSEIFDDQFSVERPDGSNFTLKIRSTKLEDSAMYFCASSDLASRYFGPGTRLTVT.

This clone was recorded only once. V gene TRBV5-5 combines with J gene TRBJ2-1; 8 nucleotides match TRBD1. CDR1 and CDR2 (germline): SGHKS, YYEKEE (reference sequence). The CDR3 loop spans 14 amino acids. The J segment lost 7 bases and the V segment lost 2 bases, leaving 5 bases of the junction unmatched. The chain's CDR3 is CASSFWTGSNEQFF. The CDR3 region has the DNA TGTGCCAGCAGCTTTTGGACAGGGTCGAATGAGCAGTTCTTC.

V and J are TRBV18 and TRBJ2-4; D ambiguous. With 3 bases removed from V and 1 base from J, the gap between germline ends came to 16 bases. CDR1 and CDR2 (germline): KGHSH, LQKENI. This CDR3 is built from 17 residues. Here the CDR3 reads CASSPSGVAGAKNIQYF. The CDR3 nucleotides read TGTGCCAGCTCACCCTCCGGAGTGGCCGGGGCCAAAAACATTCAGTACTTC.

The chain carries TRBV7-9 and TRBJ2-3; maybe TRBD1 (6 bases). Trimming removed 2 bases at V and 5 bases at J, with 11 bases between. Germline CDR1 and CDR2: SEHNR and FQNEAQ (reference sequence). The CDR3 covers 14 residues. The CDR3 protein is CASSLSTGLDTQYF. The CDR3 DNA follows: TGTGCCAGCAGCTTATCTACAGGGTTAGATACGCAGTATTTT.

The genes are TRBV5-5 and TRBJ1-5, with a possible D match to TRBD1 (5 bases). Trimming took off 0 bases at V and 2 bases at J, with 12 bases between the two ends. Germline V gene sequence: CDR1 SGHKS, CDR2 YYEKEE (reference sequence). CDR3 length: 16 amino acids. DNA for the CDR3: TGTGCCAGCAGCTTGGTTGGGGGGTTTGGCAATCAGCCCCAGCATTTT. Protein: CASSLVGGFGNQPQHF.

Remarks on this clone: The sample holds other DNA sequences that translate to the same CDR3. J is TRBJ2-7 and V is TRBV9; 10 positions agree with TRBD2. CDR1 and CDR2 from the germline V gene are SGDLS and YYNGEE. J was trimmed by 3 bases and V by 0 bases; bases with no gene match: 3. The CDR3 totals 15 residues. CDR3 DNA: TGTGCCAGCAGCGTAGGGGCTAGCGGGAGCTACGAGCAGTACTTC. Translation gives CASSVGASGSYEQYF.

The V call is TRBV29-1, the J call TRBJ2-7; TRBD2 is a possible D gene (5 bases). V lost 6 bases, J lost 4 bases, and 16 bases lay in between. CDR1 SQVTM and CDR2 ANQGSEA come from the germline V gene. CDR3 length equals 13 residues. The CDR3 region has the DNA TGCAGCGTGATGGGGTCGGGATTATACGAGCAGTACTTC. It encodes CSVMGSGLYEQYF.

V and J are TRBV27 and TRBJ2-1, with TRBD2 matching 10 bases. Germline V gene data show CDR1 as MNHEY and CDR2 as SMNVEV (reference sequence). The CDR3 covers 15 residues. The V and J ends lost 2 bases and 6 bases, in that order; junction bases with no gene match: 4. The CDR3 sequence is CASSLLAGVGNEQFF. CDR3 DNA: TGTGCCAGCAGTTTACTAGCGGGAGTAGGCAATGAGCAGTTCTTC.

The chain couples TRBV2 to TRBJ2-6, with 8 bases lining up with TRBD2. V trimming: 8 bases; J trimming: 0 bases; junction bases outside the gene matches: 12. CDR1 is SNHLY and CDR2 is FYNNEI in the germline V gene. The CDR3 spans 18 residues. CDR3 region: CASRGRIAGSSGANVLTF. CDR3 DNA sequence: TGTGCCAGCCGCGGCAGGATAGCGGGGAGCTCTGGGGCCAACGTCCTGACTTTC.

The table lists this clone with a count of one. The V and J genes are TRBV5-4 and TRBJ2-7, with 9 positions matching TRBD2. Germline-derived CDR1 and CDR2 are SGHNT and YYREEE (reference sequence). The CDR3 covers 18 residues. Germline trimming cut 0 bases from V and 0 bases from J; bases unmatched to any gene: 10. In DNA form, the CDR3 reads TGTGCCAGCAGCTTGGGGGAAGGGACTAGCCAGGGCTCCTACGAGCAGTACTTC. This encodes CASSLGEGTSQGSYEQYF.

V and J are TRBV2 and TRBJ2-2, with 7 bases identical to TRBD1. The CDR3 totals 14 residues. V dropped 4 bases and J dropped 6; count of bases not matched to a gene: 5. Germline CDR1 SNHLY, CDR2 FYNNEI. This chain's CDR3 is CASSANRGAGELFF. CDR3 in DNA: TGTGCCAGCAGTGCTAACAGGGGAGCCGGGGAGCTGTTTTTT.

This CDR3 reads CASSDLGGIQYF. The CDR3 nucleotides are TGCGCCAGCAGTGATCTGGGAGGCATTCAGTACTTC. The chain combines TRBV10-1 with TRBJ2-4, with TRBD2 as a possible D gene (6 bases). The CDR3 is made up of 12 amino acids. The V gene's germline CDR1 is WNHNN and CDR2 SYGVQD (reference sequence). V was pared by 3 bases and J by 9 bases, with 9 bases between.